Below are 29 T cell receptor beta chains sequenced from a single sample in a study of vaccination and CD4 T cells after COVID-19. Treatment specified: approximately nine-day PBMC culture with coronavirus spike peptide pools or control peptides (ViraFEST assay). Researchers used the Oncomine TCR Beta short-read assay to sequence DNA from cultured CD4+ T cells. TCRdb re-analysed the PCR reads in MiXCR, keeping a single row per CDR3 protein. The table lists about 15,000 distinct CDR3 sequences, around 75% of them singletons. These receptors have no identified antigens. The source material was CD4+ T cells from blood, cultured in vitro, sampled after SARS-CoV-2 vaccination. These receptors were obtained from a human donor who received a COVID-19 vaccine.

This clonotype occurred a few times. The gene calls are TRBV24-1 and TRBJ1-2; 9 nucleotides agree with TRBD1. This CDR3 has 17 residues. The V segment lost 4 bases and the J segment 7 bases; nucleotides outside the gene matches: 15. Germline assignment: CDR1 KGHDR and CDR2 SFDVKD. The CDR3 loop is CATSEGRIEQGARGYTF. As DNA, the CDR3 is TGTGCCACCAGTGAGGGCAGGATCGAACAGGGGGCCCGTGGCTACACCTTC.

This clonotype occurred once. The chain recombines TRBV5-1 with TRBJ2-3; no definite D call. The germline CDR1 and CDR2 sequences are SGHRS and YFSETQ. Trimming took off 0 bases at V and 4 bases at J, with 6 bases between the two ends. The CDR3 covers 13 residues. The CDR3 nucleotides are TGCGCCAGCAGCTTGGAAGTCGCAGATACGCAGTATTTT. This encodes CASSLEVADTQYF. The full variable domain, its missing parts supplied by reference TRBV5-1 and TRBJ2-3, is KAGVTQTPRYLIKTRGQQVTLSCSPISGHRSVSWYQQTPGQGLQFLFEYFSETQRNKGNFPGRFSGRQFSNSRSEMNVSTLELGDSALYLCASSLEVADTQYFGPGTRLTVL.

The gene calls are TRBV5-1 and TRBJ2-5; 7 bases agree with TRBD1. V lost 4 bases, J lost 1 base, and 4 bases stayed unmatched. The CDR3 consists of 14 residues. From germline, CDR1 is SGHRS and CDR2 YFSETQ. Here the CDR3 DNA reads TGCGCCAGCAGCACGGGACAGTTCCAAGAGACCCAGTACTTC. Its translation: CASSTGQFQETQYF.

This chain connects TRBV21-1 to TRBJ1-6; whether TRBD1, the table's D call, matches the DNA was not checked. TRBV21-1 is assigned pseudogene status. CDR3 length: 19 amino acids. The CDR3 DNA reads TGTGCCAGCAGCCCCCGGACAGGGGGCCCTGGCTCCTATAATTCACCCCTCCACTTT. Its translation: CASSPRTGGPGSYNSPLHF.

This clonotype has just a few counts. The rearrangement joins TRBV24-1 to TRBJ1-2; TRBD1 aligns across 9 bases. After removal of 4 bases from V and 8 bases from J, the junction contained 10 bases not matched to a gene. Germline V gene data show CDR1 as KGHDR and CDR2 as SFDVKD. The CDR3 totals 15 residues. CDR3 nucleotides: TGTGCCACCAGTGAGAGTCCCGGGACAGGGTCCGGCTACACCTTC. Translating gives CATSESPGTGSGYTF.

J is TRBJ2-2 and V is TRBV15; perhaps D is TRBD1 or TRBD2 (6 bases each). Germline V gene sequence: CDR1 LNHNV, CDR2 YYDKDF (reference sequence). The ends were cut back, 0 bases at V and 4 bases at J, with 15 bases in the middle. The CDR3 extends over 17 amino acids. CDR3 sequence reads: CATSRDSGGVGTGELFF. CDR3 DNA: TGTGCCACCAGCAGAGATTCCGGGGGCGTGGGCACCGGGGAGCTGTTTTTT.

In its sample, this clonotype was seen a few times. This rearrangement joins TRBV30 to TRBJ2-3; the D call may be TRBD1 or TRBD2 (6 bases each). Germline CDR1 and CDR2: GTSNPN and SVGIG (reference sequence). Trimming took off 5 bases at V and 4 bases at J, with 19 bases between the two ends. This CDR3 is 15 amino acids long. The CDR3 protein is CAWVPKGGRSDTQYF. The CDR3 nucleotides read TGTGCCTGGGTCCCTAAAGGGGGGCGGTCAGATACGCAGTATTTT.

The chain combines TRBV20-1 with TRBJ2-3, with 12 nucleotides matching TRBD2. The V gene's germline CDR1 is DFQATT and CDR2 SNEGSKA (reference sequence). V lost 3 bases and J lost 8; bases outside the gene matches: 9. CDR3 length: 15 residues. CDR3 protein: CSARSRASGGGTQYF. The CDR3, as DNA: TGCAGTGCTAGGAGTAGGGCTAGCGGGGGGGGTACGCAGTATTTT.

This chain joins TRBV7-8 and TRBJ2-6; 7 bases are shared with TRBD1. Looked up from germline, CDR1 is SGHVS and CDR2 is FQNEAQ. Unmatched junction bases numbered 15, after V lost 4 bases and J lost 0 bases. This CDR3 is 20 amino acids long. The CDR3 DNA follows: TGTGCCAGCAGCTCCAGACTGGACAGGCTACAGTACTCTGGGGCCAACGTCCTGACTTTC. The encoded protein is CASSSRLDRLQYSGANVLTF.

The chain joins TRBV7-9 to TRBJ2-5; D may be TRBD2 (5 bases). Trimming took 2 bases from V and 2 from J, leaving 15 bases between them. Germline-derived CDR1 and CDR2 are SEHNR and FQNEAQ (reference sequence). CDR3 size: 16 residues. DNA for the CDR3: TGTGCCAGCAGCTTACCATGGCCAGGCGGGCAAGAGACCCAGTACTTC. Its translation is CASSLPWPGGQETQYF.

This clonotype was detected only a few times. The chain couples TRBV30 to TRBJ1-2; D gene ambiguous. Between the trimmed V and J ends, which lost 0 bases and 8 bases, there was a span of 13 bases. CDR1 is GTSNPN and CDR2 is SVGIG in the germline V gene (reference sequence). The CDR3 runs 13 residues. The CDR3 bases are TGTGCCTGGAGTGTTGAGAGGGTGGCCGGCTACACCTTC. Protein: CAWSVERVAGYTF.

The CDR3 loop reads CASSLVSGAYTDTQYF. CDR3 coding DNA: TGTGCCAGCAGCTTGGTCAGCGGGGCCTACACAGATACGCAGTATTTT. This rearrangement joins TRBV7-2 to TRBJ2-3, with 7 bases lining up with TRBD2. Trimming at V came to 3 bases and at J to 2 bases, leaving 8 bases not matched to a gene. This CDR3 region has 16 residues. Germline values: CDR1 SGHTA, CDR2 FQGNSA. Based on the CDR3 plus reference TRBV7-2 and TRBJ2-3, the full variable domain is GAGVSQSPSNKVTEKGKDVELRCDPISGHTALYWYRQSLGQGLEFLIYFQGNSAPDKSGLPSDRFSAERTGGSVSTLTIQRTQQEDSAVYLCASSLVSGAYTDTQYFGPGTRLTVL.

This clonotype was detected a few times. V usage is TRBV2 and J usage is TRBJ2-1; unclear D gene. Per the germline V gene, CDR1 is SNHLY and CDR2 is FYNNEI. This CDR3 is 12 amino acids long. V dropped 7 bases and J dropped 6 bases, with 10 bases sitting between them. The CDR3 nucleotides are TGTGCCAGCAATAGGGATCCCAATGAGCAGTTCTTC. Its translation: CASNRDPNEQFF.

The V call is TRBV20-1, the J call TRBJ2-3, with D perhaps TRBD1 (5 bases). Germline V gene sequence: CDR1 DFQATT, CDR2 SNEGSKA (reference sequence). This CDR3 contains 16 residues. Trimming removed 0 bases at V and 9 bases at J, with 22 bases between. The CDR3 here is CSARDRFGTRQRTQYF. CDR3 nucleotides: TGCAGTGCTAGAGATCGATTTGGAACGCGACAGAGAACGCAGTATTTT.

This clonotype appeared a single time. The V and J genes are TRBV6-5 and TRBJ1-2, with 11 bases identical to TRBD1. CDR1 is MNHEY, CDR2 SVGAGI, per germline. The junction had 11 bases not matched to a gene; V was cut back by 4 bases and J by 7 bases. The CDR3 has 16 residues. The CDR3 DNA reads TGTGCCAGCAGTTCCCGGACCGGGACAGGGGGACTTGGCTACACCTTC. This gives the protein CASSSRTGTGGLGYTF.

The gene calls are TRBV24-1 and TRBJ1-5, with D unresolved. This CDR3 region has 14 residues. Germline V gene lookup returns CDR1 KGHDR and CDR2 SFDVKD. The germline V and J ends were trimmed by 5 bases and 0 bases, with 7 bases remaining between them. The CDR3 bases are TGTGCCACCAGTGGTGTTCATAGCAATCAGCCCCAGCATTTT. It encodes CATSGVHSNQPQHF.

The chain is built from TRBV5-4 and TRBJ2-1; a possible D gene is TRBD2 (5 bases). With 4 bases removed from V and 0 bases from J, the gap between germline ends came to 11 bases. The CDR3 runs 15 residues. Germline CDR1 SGHNT, CDR2 YYREEE (reference sequence). CDR3 bases: TGTGCCAGCAGCCCCACTAGGTCCTCCTACAATGAGCAGTTCTTC. Translated: CASSPTRSSYNEQFF.

This chain joins TRBV27 and TRBJ2-3, with 7 bases identical to TRBD2. The CDR3 runs 15 residues. CDR1 is MNHEY, CDR2 SMNVEV, per germline (reference sequence). Trimming took 7 bases from V and 1 from J; bases not matched to a gene: 8. The CDR3 region is CASTFGGFGTDTQYF. The DNA of the CDR3 is TGTGCCAGCACCTTCGGGGGGTTCGGCACAGATACGCAGTATTTT.

This clonotype has a handful of counts. The chain links TRBV19 to TRBJ1-5, with a tentative D call TRBD1 (5 bases). CDR1 LNHDA and CDR2 SQIVND come from the germline V gene (reference sequence). Trimming left V 7 bases short and J 6 bases short, with 19 bases between. The CDR3 extends over 15 amino acids. The DNA of the CDR3 is TGTGCCAGTACTATTTGGGGGGACGGCGGTCAGCCCCAGCATTTT. It encodes CASTIWGDGGQPQHF.

The J gene is TRBJ2-5, the V gene TRBV20-1, with TRBD2 matching over 9 bases. Trimming cost V 1 base and J 5 bases; bases outside gene matches: 2. Germline V CDR1 and CDR2: DFQATT, SNEGSKA (reference sequence). CDR3 size: 13 residues. Here the CDR3 reads CSARASGAETQYF. The DNA of the CDR3 is TGCAGTGCTAGAGCTAGCGGGGCTGAGACCCAGTACTTC.

This clonotype occurred once. The V gene is TRBV7-6, the J gene TRBJ2-7, with 8 nucleotides matching TRBD2. This CDR3 spans 15 amino acids. Germline V gene sequence: CDR1 SGHVS, CDR2 FNYEAQ. Trimming at V came to 1 base and at J to 4 bases, leaving 6 bases not matched to a gene. The CDR3 sequence is CASSLVDGGGYEQYF. CDR3 in DNA: TGTGCCAGCAGCTTAGTCGATGGCGGGGGGTACGAGCAGTACTTC.

This CDR3 is CATSRGGTYNEQFF. In nucleotides, the CDR3 is TGTGCCACCAGTCGGGGGGGGACCTACAATGAGCAGTTCTTC. V usage is TRBV24-1 and J usage is TRBJ2-1, with 8 positions matching TRBD2. Germline CDR1 and CDR2: KGHDR and SFDVKD. The CDR3 runs to 14 residues. Unmatched junction bases numbered 2, after V lost 6 bases and J lost 2 bases.

The V and J genes are TRBV2 and TRBJ2-2; no firm D call. This CDR3 contains 14 residues. Deletions cut 6 bases from V and 0 bases from J, with 8 bases between. Per the germline V gene, CDR1 is SNHLY and CDR2 is FYNNEI. The CDR3 coding sequence is TGTGCCAGCAGCGACGATCCGAACACCGGGGAGCTGTTTTTT. It specifies CASSDDPNTGELFF.

The chain employs TRBV7-3 and TRBJ2-5; 11 positions agree with TRBD2. CDR3 size: 16 residues. V trimming: 2 bases; J trimming: 2 bases; junction bases outside the gene matches: 4. In germline, CDR1 is SGHTA, CDR2 FQGTGA. The CDR3 reads CASSLGPSGGQETQYF. The CDR3, as DNA: TGTGCCAGCAGCTTAGGCCCTAGCGGGGGGCAAGAGACCCAGTACTTC.

The gene calls are TRBV20-1 and TRBJ1-5; possible D gene TRBD1, 5 bases. The germline CDR1 and CDR2 sequences are DFQATT and SNEGSKA (reference sequence). There are 13 residues in the CDR3. Trimming pared 6 bases from V and 3 bases from J, leaving 12 bases between. The CDR3 nucleotides are TGCAGTGCGAACATCAGGGACAATCAGCCCCAGCATTTT. This sequence encodes CSANIRDNQPQHF.

A few counts support this clonotype. CDR3 DNA sequence: TGTGCCAGTAGTGAGGACAGAGGCTATGGCTACACCTTC. Its translation: CASSEDRGYGYTF. The chain has TRBV19 and TRBJ1-2; maybe TRBD1 (6 bases). The CDR3 spans 13 residues. Germline CDR1 LNHDA, CDR2 SQIVND (reference sequence). Trimming left V 5 bases short and J 4 bases short, with 11 bases between.

This clonotype was counted a few times. The chain uses TRBV11-2 and TRBJ1-1; maybe TRBD1 (5 bases). Between the trimmed V and J ends, which lost 2 bases and 3 bases, there was a span of 7 bases. Looked up from germline, CDR1 is SGHAT and CDR2 is FQNNGV. The CDR3 extends over 13 amino acids. CDR3 residues: CASSLSGYTEAFF. The CDR3 coding sequence is TGTGCCAGCAGCTTATCAGGGTACACTGAAGCTTTCTTT.

The chain has TRBV6-1 and TRBJ2-7, with TRBD2 matching 9 bases. The junction had 9 bases not matched to a gene; V was cut back by 4 bases and J by 2 bases. Germline lookup yields CDR1 MNHNS and CDR2 SASEGT. This CDR3 region has 16 residues. This CDR3 reads CASSGYWRGGPYEQYF. The CDR3 DNA sequence: TGTGCCAGCAGTGGGTACTGGCGGGGGGGCCCCTACGAGCAGTACTTC.

The chain couples TRBV7-9 to TRBJ1-6; 7 positions agree with TRBD1. The CDR3 consists of 14 residues. Germline CDR1 reads SEHNR; CDR2 reads FQNEAQ (reference sequence). V lost 6 bases, J lost 6 bases, and 5 bases stayed unmatched. The CDR3 DNA follows: TGTGCCAGCAGTTACTCAGGGGGTAATTCACCCCTCCACTTT. Translation gives CASSYSGGNSPLHF.